These 12 T cell receptor beta chains were all obtained from the same sample, sequenced in a study of control samples from healthy donors and cancer patients. Produced via immunoSEQ multiplex PCR; TCRdb's table is partial and in-frame only. The table records under 450,000 clones, 80% to 95% of them present only once. Sequenced material: PBMCs. The source of these receptors is a man aged 40-49 years with head and neck cancer.

V and J are TRBV18 and TRBJ2-1; 11 bases line up with TRBD1. Germline trimming cut 6 bases from V and 3 bases from J; bases unmatched to any gene: 7. This CDR3 spans 16 amino acids. The V gene's germline CDR1 is KGHSH and CDR2 LQKENI. In nucleotides, the CDR3 is TGTGCCAGCTCTCCGCAAGGGACAGGGGGCTACAATGAGCAGTTCTTC. It is translated as CASSPQGTGGYNEQFF.

V and J are TRBV6-6 and TRBJ1-5; no clear D gene. Germline CDR1 and CDR2: MNHNY and SVGAGI (reference sequence). Deletions cut 4 bases from V and 0 bases from J, with 13 bases between. The CDR3 is made up of 16 amino acids. CDR3 coding DNA: TGTGCCAGCAGTTCCAGACATCTTTATAGCAATCAGCCCCAGCATTTT. This translates into CASSSRHLYSNQPQHF.

The J gene is TRBJ1-3, the V gene TRBV9, with TRBD1 matching over 7 bases. Per germline, CDR1 SGDLS and CDR2 YYNGEE. The CDR3 spans 17 residues. V lost 2 bases to trimming and J lost 0 bases; unmatched junction nucleotides: 8. CDR3 sequence reads: CASSVQPQGDSGNTIYF. The CDR3 nucleotides are TGTGCCAGCAGCGTCCAACCTCAGGGGGACTCTGGAAACACCATATATTTT. Using reference TRBV9 and TRBJ1-3 for the parts outside the CDR3, the full variable domain is DSGVTQTPKHLITATGQRVTLRCSPRSGDLSVYWYQQSLDQGLQFLIQYYNGEERAKGNILERFSAQQFPDLHSELNLSSLELGDSALYFCASSVQPQGDSGNTIYFGEGSWLTVV.

There are a few counts of this clone. The chain employs TRBV7-2 and TRBJ2-1, with D tentatively TRBD1 or TRBD2 (6 bases each). V was trimmed by 2 bases and J by 6 bases, leaving 14 bases between them. Per germline, CDR1 SGHTA and CDR2 FQGNSA. The CDR3 totals 15 residues. CDR3 nucleotide sequence: TGTGCCAGCAGCTTACGGTCGGGGGCTGGCAATGAGCAGTTCTTC. Its protein product is CASSLRSGAGNEQFF. The full variable domain, completed using reference TRBV7-2 and TRBJ2-1, is GAGVSQSPSNKVTEKGKDVELRCDPISGHTALYWYRQSLGQGLEFLIYFQGNSAPDKSGLPSDRFSAERTGGSVSTLTIQRTQQEDSAVYLCASSLRSGAGNEQFFGPGTRLTVL.

Comments on this clone: This sample includes further DNA sequences coding for the same CDR3. J is TRBJ1-5 and V is TRBV6-2 or TRBV6-3; D remains ambiguous. Germline-derived CDR1 and CDR2 are MNHEY and SVGEGT. Trimming took off 2 bases at V and 2 bases at J, with 4 bases between the two ends. The CDR3 spans 13 residues. The CDR3, as DNA: TGTGCCAGCAGTTACACTGGCAATCAGCCCCAGCATTTT. Translated: CASSYTGNQPQHF.

In its sample, this clone was seen once. The chain has TRBV10-3 and TRBJ1-2, with D uncertain. Germline-derived CDR1 and CDR2 are ENHRY and SYGVKD. The CDR3 runs 13 residues. The V end was cut by 2 bases, the J end by 0 bases, with 4 bases between. The CDR3 DNA is TGTGCCATCAGTGAGCCCGCTAACTATGGCTACACCTTC. Its protein product is CAISEPANYGYTF.

J is TRBJ2-5 and V is TRBV5-6; TRBD2 might be the D (5 bases). V was clipped by 2 bases and J by 5 bases, with 10 bases between them. There are 13 residues in the CDR3. CDR1 SGHDT and CDR2 YYEEEE come from the germline V gene. CDR3 amino acids: CASSFSESETQYF. CDR3 in DNA: TGTGCCAGCAGCTTTAGCGAATCGGAGACCCAGTACTTC. Looking up the rest from reference TRBV5-6 and TRBJ2-5 gives the full variable domain: DAGVTQSPTHLIKTRGQQVTLRCSPKSGHDTVSWYQQALGQGPQFIFQYYEEEERQRGNFPDRFSGHQFPNYSSELNVNALLLGDSALYLCASSFSESETQYFGPGTRLLVL.

V is TRBV6-5 and J is TRBJ1-6, with D maybe TRBD1 (5 bases). V was cut by 5 bases and J by 7 bases, with 15 bases left in between. Germline V lookup: CDR1 MNHEY, CDR2 SVGAGI. This CDR3 contains 15 residues. CDR3 sequence (DNA): TGTGCCAGCAGTCTCGGTGGGACGGAAAATTCACCCCTCCACTTT. Protein product: CASSLGGTENSPLHF.

The V gene is TRBV7-2, the J gene TRBJ2-1; no firm D call. Germline loops: CDR1 SGHTA, CDR2 FQGNSA. Trimming took 4 bases from V and 1 from J, leaving 11 bases between them. The CDR3 covers 15 residues. CDR3 DNA sequence: TGTGCCAGCAGCTCGGCCACGGGTTCCTACAATGAGCAGTTCTTC. Encoded protein: CASSSATGSYNEQFF. Full variable domain (rest looked up from reference TRBV7-2 and TRBJ2-1): GAGVSQSPSNKVTEKGKDVELRCDPISGHTALYWYRQSLGQGLEFLIYFQGNSAPDKSGLPSDRFSAERTGGSVSTLTIQRTQQEDSAVYLCASSSATGSYNEQFFGPGTRLTVL.

This rearrangement joins TRBV20-1 to TRBJ2-5, with D unclear. V was trimmed by 5 bases and J by 5 bases, leaving 6 bases between them. The CDR3 is made up of 10 amino acids. The germline gives CDR1 DFQATT, CDR2 SNEGSKA (reference sequence). The CDR3 DNA reads TGCAGTGCTGCCCCGGAGACCCAGTACTTC. Amino acids: CSAAPETQYF.

Here the CDR3 DNA reads TGTGCCATCAGTGACCCCAGGGTTCGGGGGGCCTACGAGCAGTACTTC. Its translation is CAISDPRVRGAYEQYF. This chain joins TRBV10-3 and TRBJ2-7; 7 bases agree with TRBD2. The V and J ends lost 3 bases and 2 bases, in that order; junction bases with no gene match: 10. From germline, CDR1 is ENHRY and CDR2 SYGVKD. This CDR3 region has 16 residues.

The chain uses TRBV30 and TRBJ2-3; possible D gene TRBD2, 5 bases. Trimming removed 3 bases at V and 2 bases at J, with 12 bases between. This CDR3 region has 14 residues. The germline V gene encodes CDR1 GTSNPN and CDR2 SVGIG (reference sequence). The CDR3 DNA is TGTGCCTGGAGGGCTAGCTACCTCACAGATACGCAGTATTTT. As protein: CAWRASYLTDTQYF.